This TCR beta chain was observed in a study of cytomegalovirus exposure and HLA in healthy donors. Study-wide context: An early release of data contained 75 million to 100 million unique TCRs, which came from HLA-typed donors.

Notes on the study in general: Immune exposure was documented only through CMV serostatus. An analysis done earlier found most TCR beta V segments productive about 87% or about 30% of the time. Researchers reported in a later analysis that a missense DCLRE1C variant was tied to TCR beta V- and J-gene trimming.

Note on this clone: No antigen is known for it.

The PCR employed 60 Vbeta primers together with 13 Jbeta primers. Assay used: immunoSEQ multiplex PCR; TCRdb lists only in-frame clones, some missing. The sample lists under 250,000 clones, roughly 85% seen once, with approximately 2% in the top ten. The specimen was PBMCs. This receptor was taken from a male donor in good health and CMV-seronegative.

CDR3 DNA: TGTGCCAGCAGCGGAGGACAGCCTGGAAACACCATATATTTT. As protein: CASSGGQPGNTIYF. The chain links TRBV9 to TRBJ1-3; D may be TRBD1 (6 bases). CDR3 length: 14 amino acids. Trimming shortened V by 3 bases and J by 2 bases, and 9 bases separated the two germline ends. CDR1 is SGDLS, CDR2 YYNGEE, per germline. The full variable domain, its missing parts supplied by reference TRBV9 and TRBJ1-3, is DSGVTQTPKHLITATGQRVTLRCSPRSGDLSVYWYQQSLDQGLQFLIQYYNGEERAKGNILERFSAQQFPDLHSELNLSSLELGDSALYFCASSGGQPGNTIYFGEGSWLTVV.